Below, 28 T cell receptor beta chains from the same sample are listed, as sequenced in a study of post-analysis software for immune sequencing data. The study, taken as a whole, reports: Relative to controls, patients had 4 or 5 TRBV segments at higher frequency, with TRBV5-6, TRBV5-1 and TRBV20-1 among these.

These TCRs' antigens remain unknown. TCR beta cDNA libraries included unique molecular identifiers. MiXCR was run by TCRdb on the PCR reads, yielding one entry per CDR3 protein. The sample yields roughly 600,000 distinct CDR3 sequences, about 40% seen once. Sample: blood. The receptors stem from a girl aged 10 to 17 with multiple sclerosis.

The table lists this clonotype with a few counts. The CDR3 DNA reads as TGTGCCAGCAGCTCCCTTAACACAGGAAAGAAGGGCTCCTATCAGCCCCAGCATTTT. Translating it yields CASSSLNTGKKGSYQPQHF. This chain uses TRBV7-9 with TRBJ1-5, with D tentatively TRBD1 (5 bases). Germline CDR1 is SEHNR and CDR2 is FQNEAQ (reference sequence). The CDR3 loop spans 19 amino acids. Trimming removed 4 bases at V and 5 bases at J, with 27 bases between.

This chain links TRBV14 with TRBJ1-1; D is unresolved. V lost 5 bases and J 11 bases, leaving 24 bases between the germline ends. The CDR3 consists of 15 residues. The germline gives CDR1 SGHDN, CDR2 FVKESK. The CDR3 sequence is CASSKMRTLSHKAFF. The CDR3 DNA reads TGTGCCAGCAGCAAAATGCGGACGCTTTCCCACAAGGCTTTCTTT.

V and J are TRBV4-1 and TRBJ1-5; a possible D gene is TRBD1 (5 bases). V shed 4 bases and J shed 7 bases, with 14 bases lying between them. From germline, CDR1 is MGHRA and CDR2 YSYEKL. The CDR3 covers 14 residues. CDR3 coding DNA: TGCGCCAGCAGCCCGTCGGGGCGGTGGCAGCCCCAGCATTTT. Protein: CASSPSGRWQPQHF.

On this clonotype: One end of the junction is discordant with germline, which a read error may explain. The chain recombines TRBV12-3 or TRBV12-4 with TRBJ2-7; TRBD1 matches at 9 bases. This CDR3 contains 16 residues. The chain's CDR3 is CAGSLVARQGGYEQYF. CDR3 in DNA: TGTGCCGGCAGTTTAGTTGCCCGACAGGGGGGCTACGAGCAGTACTTC.

The chain combines TRBV6-1 with TRBJ1-2; a possible D gene is TRBD1 (5 bases). Germline-derived CDR1 and CDR2 are MNHNS and SASEGT. V was clipped by 2 bases and J by 8 bases, with 12 bases between them. The CDR3 is 13 amino acids. DNA for the CDR3: TGTGCCAGCAGTGAATTAGGGGAAGGCGGCTACACCTTC. Its translation: CASSELGEGGYTF.

This clonotype was counted only a few times. V gene TRBV20-1 combines with J gene TRBJ2-5; no clear D. The CDR3 consists of 14 residues. From germline, CDR1 is DFQATT and CDR2 SNEGSKA (reference sequence). V gave up 0 bases and J gave up 4 bases, with 12 bases separating them. Here the CDR3 reads CSAREPETGETQYF. As DNA, the CDR3 is TGCAGTGCTAGAGAACCCGAAACGGGAGAGACCCAGTACTTC.

The rearrangement joins TRBV7-2 to TRBJ2-6; D could derive from TRBD1 or TRBD2 (5 bases each). Germline V gene data show CDR1 as SGHTA and CDR2 as FQGNSA. The CDR3 runs to 16 residues. V was cut by 6 bases and J by 2 bases, with 14 bases left in between. The CDR3 loop reads CASSRGGATGANVLTF. The CDR3 DNA reads as TGTGCCAGCAGTCGTGGGGGAGCTACTGGGGCCAACGTCCTGACTTTC.

As regards this clonotype: Germline and junction disagree at one end, which may indicate a read error. The genes are TRBV12-3 or TRBV12-4 and TRBJ2-3; D is undetermined. The CDR3 length is 15 residues. The CDR3, as DNA: TGTGCCAGCACCGAGGACCGGACGGGCGCAGATGCGCAGTATTTT. Translating gives CASTEDRTGADAQYF.

In this sample, this clonotype turned up a few times. CDR3: CSARATGTNFYEQYF. The CDR3 DNA is TGCAGTGCTAGAGCCACCGGGACGAATTTCTACGAGCAGTACTTC. The rearrangement uses TRBV20-1 and TRBJ2-7; D tentatively reads TRBD1 or TRBD2 (5 bases each). The CDR3 covers 15 residues. From germline, CDR1 is DFQATT and CDR2 SNEGSKA (reference sequence). The V gene lost 1 base and the J gene lost 3 bases, with 16 bases spanning the gap.

This clonotype has only one observation. The chain couples TRBV12-3 or TRBV12-4 to TRBJ2-4; D is possibly TRBD1 (5 bases). The V gene lost 6 bases and the J gene lost 0 bases, with 21 bases spanning the gap. The CDR3 is 18 residues long. CDR3 sequence (DNA): TGTGCCAGCAGCTATCTTACTGTAAGGGGCAAAGCCAAAAACATTCAGTACTTC. Residues: CASSYLTVRGKAKNIQYF.

The chain combines TRBV29-1 with TRBJ2-4; D gene uncertain. Trimming pared 0 bases from V and 3 bases from J, leaving 9 bases between. This CDR3 region has 14 residues. Germline loops: CDR1 SQVTM, CDR2 ANQGSEA. The CDR3 sequence: CSVEDQGRKNIQYF. For the CDR3, the DNA is TGCAGCGTTGAAGATCAAGGGCGCAAAAACATTCAGTACTTC. Supplemented by reference TRBV29-1 and TRBJ2-4, the full variable domain reads SAVISQKPSRDICQRGTSLTIQCQVDSQVTMMFWYRQQPGQSLTLIATANQGSEATYESGFVIDKFPISRPNLTFSTLTVSNMSPEDSSIYLCSVEDQGRKNIQYFGAGTRLSVL.

This CDR3 reads CSVGNTLNTEAFF. The DNA for the CDR3 is TGCAGCGTTGGTAACACCTTGAACACTGAAGCTTTCTTT. The V and J genes are TRBV29-1 and TRBJ1-1, with unresolved D. The CDR3 has 13 residues. CDR1 and CDR2 from the germline V gene are SQVTM and ANQGSEA. The germline V and J ends were trimmed by 4 bases and 0 bases, with 9 bases remaining between them.

This clonotype was observed a handful of times. The genes are TRBV10-3 and TRBJ2-3; perhaps TRBD1 as D (6 bases). With 5 bases removed from V and 5 bases from J, the gap between germline ends came to 20 bases. From germline, CDR1 is ENHRY and CDR2 SYGVKD. The CDR3 loop spans 16 amino acids. CDR3: CAISPGTPPPQDTQYF. The CDR3 nucleotides are TGTGCCATCAGTCCCGGGACACCCCCTCCCCAAGATACGCAGTATTTT.

This clonotype was counted only a few times. The genes are TRBV20-1 and TRBJ1-2; 9 bases match TRBD1. The germline V gene has CDR1 DFQATT and CDR2 SNEGSKA (reference sequence). Losses at the gene ends were 1 base for V and 4 bases for J; bases not matched to a gene: 4. The CDR3 loop spans 14 amino acids. The CDR3 loop is CSARAPGQGYGYTF. Written as DNA, the CDR3 is TGCAGTGCTAGAGCCCCGGGACAGGGCTATGGCTACACCTTC.

This clonotype occurred a few times. J is TRBJ1-2 and V is TRBV7-2, with TRBD1 as a possible D gene (6 bases). The CDR3 covers 14 residues. The V and J ends lost 5 bases and 4 bases respectively, with 14 bases between them. From germline, CDR1 is SGHTA and CDR2 FQGNSA. This chain's CDR3 is CASSRPGTPYGYTF. The CDR3 DNA sequence: TGTGCCAGCAGCCGGCCCGGGACACCCTATGGCTACACCTTC.

This sequence joins TRBV6-5 and TRBJ1-4; possibly TRBD1 for D (5 bases). Trimming stripped 5 bases from V and 4 bases from J, with 11 bases between. CDR1 is MNHEY, CDR2 SVGAGI, per germline. The CDR3 length is 14 residues. CDR3 coding DNA: TGTGCCAGCAGTAATATCCAGGGTAATGAAAAACTGTTTTTT. It translates to CASSNIQGNEKLFF.

The chain recombines TRBV5-1 with TRBJ2-3; TRBD2 matches at 7 bases. The CDR3 has 17 residues. Germline trimming cut 0 bases from V and 0 bases from J; bases unmatched to any gene: 7. Germline CDR1 is SGHRS and CDR2 is YFSETQ. The CDR3 loop reads CASSLVGAGFSTDTQYF. The DNA for the CDR3 is TGCGCCAGCAGCTTGGTAGGAGCGGGGTTCAGCACAGATACGCAGTATTTT.

Here the CDR3 reads CASSPPSLRLNEQYF. CDR3 bases: TGTGCCAGCAGCCCCCCGAGTCTCCGCCTCAACGAGCAGTACTTC. The chain employs TRBV7-9 and TRBJ2-7; no firm D call. V was clipped by 5 bases and J by 5 bases, with 19 bases between them. This CDR3 is built from 15 residues. Germline lookup yields CDR1 SEHNR and CDR2 FQNEAQ (reference sequence).

This clonotype was seen more than once but under ten times. V and J are TRBV5-1 and TRBJ2-1, with D tentatively TRBD2 (6 bases). CDR3 length equals 15 residues. V was cut by 0 bases and J by 5 bases, with 12 bases left in between. Looked up from germline, CDR1 is SGHRS and CDR2 is YFSETQ. This CDR3 reads CASSLASSGDNEQFF. CDR3 in DNA: TGCGCCAGCAGCTTGGCCTCTTCGGGGGACAATGAGCAGTTCTTC.

This clonotype came up a few times. The gene calls are TRBV12-3 or TRBV12-4 and TRBJ2-7; 9 bases match TRBD2. With 3 bases clipped from V and 5 bases from J, the junction kept 5 bases outside the gene matches. The CDR3 is 14 amino acids. This CDR3 is CASSLASGTHEQYF. The CDR3 DNA is TGTGCCAGCAGTTTGGCTAGCGGGACACACGAGCAGTACTTC.

There are a few counts of this clonotype. Relative to the germline gene, one junction end is altered; a read error may explain this. This chain joins TRBV20-1 and TRBJ1-4; maybe TRBD1 (5 bases). This CDR3 spans 14 amino acids. Germline loops: CDR1 DFQATT, CDR2 SNEGSKA (reference sequence). The CDR3 DNA reads as TGCAGTGCTAGCGAGGACACGACTAATGAAAAACGGTTTTTT. Translation: CSASEDTTNEKRFF.

The rearrangement uses TRBV4-1 and TRBJ1-5; TRBD1 aligns across 7 bases. CDR3 length equals 16 residues. CDR1 is MGHRA and CDR2 is YSYEKL in the germline V gene. V lost 2 bases to trimming and J lost 9 bases; unmatched junction nucleotides: 13. The CDR3 is CASSQTPLTGYRPQHF. The CDR3 DNA reads TGCGCCAGCAGCCAAACACCTTTGACAGGGTACCGGCCCCAGCATTTT.

This chain uses TRBV7-6 with TRBJ2-1; TRBD2 matches at 13 bases. This CDR3 is 20 amino acids long. J gave up 0 bases and V 5 bases, and 13 bases lay outside the gene matches. Germline CDR1 and CDR2: SGHVS and FNYEAQ. The CDR3 region has the DNA TGTGCCAGCAGCAAAGTCGGACTAGCGGGAGCCGTGAGCTCCTACAATGAGCAGTTCTTC. Translated, it gives CASSKVGLAGAVSSYNEQFF. Filled out from reference TRBV7-6 and TRBJ2-1, the complete variable domain reads GAGVSQSPRYKVTKRGQDVALRCDPISGHVSLYWYRQALGQGPEFLTYFNYEAQQDKSGLPNDRFSAERPEGSISTLTIQRTEQRDSAMYRCASSKVGLAGAVSSYNEQFFGPGTRLTVL.

V gene TRBV12-3 or TRBV12-4 combines with J gene TRBJ2-6, with a weak D call TRBD1 (6 bases). Deletions cut 6 bases from V and 1 base from J, with 19 bases between. This CDR3 is built from 18 residues. In DNA form, the CDR3 reads TGTGCCAGCAGACGGACAGTGGGTTTCTTGTCTGGGGCCAACGTCCTGACTTTC. Its protein is CASRRTVGFLSGANVLTF.

In its sample, this clonotype was seen a few times. The rearrangement links TRBV20-1 to TRBJ2-5; no reliable D call. Germline V gene sequence: CDR1 DFQATT, CDR2 SNEGSKA (reference sequence). The CDR3 is 13 residues long. V was clipped by 5 bases and J by 5 bases, with 15 bases between them. The CDR3 region has the DNA TGCAGTGCTCGGCAAGAGGTGGGGGAGACCCAGTACTTC. Encoded protein: CSARQEVGETQYF.

This clonotype was found a few times. V usage is TRBV5-1 and J usage is TRBJ2-7, with D hard to call. CDR1 is SGHRS and CDR2 is YFSETQ in the germline V gene. V dropped 0 bases and J dropped 4 bases, with 17 bases sitting between them. CDR3 length: 16 residues. CDR3: CASSLDGIGRTYEQYF. DNA for the CDR3: TGCGCCAGCAGCTTGGATGGAATCGGACGGACGTACGAGCAGTACTTC.

This clonotype was seen a few times. The chain links TRBV6-5 to TRBJ1-5; tentatively, D is TRBD1 (6 bases). V lost 8 bases and J 7 bases, leaving 12 bases between the germline ends. The length of the CDR3 is 12 residues. CDR1 and CDR2 from the germline V gene are MNHEY and SVGAGI. The CDR3, as DNA: TGTGCCAGCGGGAGGGGGGGACAGCCCCAGCATTTT. This encodes CASGRGGQPQHF.

This clonotype was observed a few times. The rearrangement links TRBV6-5 to TRBJ1-2; perhaps TRBD1 as D (5 bases). From germline, CDR1 is MNHEY and CDR2 SVGAGI. Trimming pared 6 bases from V and 4 bases from J, leaving 15 bases between. The CDR3 consists of 14 residues. CDR3: CASRYTAGTYGYTF. The CDR3 nucleotides are TGTGCCAGCAGATATACGGCAGGGACCTATGGCTACACCTTC.